This passage covers 30 T cell receptor beta chains from one sample sequenced in a study of vaccination effects on CD4 cells after COVID-19. The assay was immunoSEQ multiplex PCR, and TCRdb's table has in-frame clones only and misses some. The repertoire holds about 52,000 clones, with roughly 79% as singletons. Before sequencing, viral peptide pools were used by the ViraFEST assay to expand antigen-specific CD4+ T cells. Following culture for more than 9 days, CD4+ T cells were isolated. Vaccinees lacked prior SARS-CoV-2 infection and tested negative for nucleocapsid antibodies. The antigens of these receptors remain unknown. The sample here was CD4+ T cells from PBMCs cultured with HCoV-OC43 spike peptides, taken before COVID-19 vaccination. Subset reported: HCoV-OC43 spike overlapping peptide pool stimulation. Receptors originate from a human donor who received a COVID-19 vaccine.

The rearrangement uses TRBV4-3 and TRBJ1-1; D remains ambiguous. The germline V gene encodes CDR1 LGHNA and CDR2 YSLEER. The V end lost 1 base, the J end lost 0 bases, and 9 bases lay between the germline ends. CDR3 size: 15 residues. This CDR3 is CASSQVAAMNTEAFF. For the CDR3, the DNA is TGCGCCAGCAGCCAAGTAGCAGCCATGAACACTGAAGCTTTCTTT.

V is TRBV6-2 or TRBV6-3 and J is TRBJ1-2; D not resolved. Germline V CDR1 and CDR2: MNHEY, SVGEGT. This CDR3 has 14 amino acids. Trimming cost V 2 bases and J 0 bases, with 7 bases left between them. The CDR3 is CASSYRVSNYGYTF. The CDR3 nucleotides read TGTGCCAGCAGTTACCGGGTATCTAACTATGGCTACACCTTC.

The chain is built from TRBV4-3 and TRBJ2-3, with 13 nucleotides matching TRBD2. The CDR3 runs 15 residues. CDR1 and CDR2 (germline): LGHNA, YSLEER. V lost 0 bases, J lost 10 bases, and 4 bases stayed unmatched. The CDR3 here is CASSQEFGTSGAQYF. The CDR3 bases are TGCGCCAGCAGCCAAGAATTCGGGACTAGCGGGGCGCAGTATTTT.

V usage is TRBV5-1 and J usage is TRBJ2-1, with TRBD2 matching 14 bases. The germline V gene has CDR1 SGHRS and CDR2 YFSETQ. The V and J ends lost 4 bases and 7 bases, in that order; junction bases with no gene match: 10. There are 17 residues in the CDR3. The CDR3 nucleotides read TGCGCCAGCAGCGGGGGACTAGCGGGGGACCTTCGGAATGAGCAGTTCTTC. Its translation is CASSGGLAGDLRNEQFF.

In this sample, this clone turned up a few times. The J gene is TRBJ1-2, the V gene TRBV30; no firm D call. Trimming cost V 3 bases and J 9 bases, with 17 bases left between them. CDR3 length: 13 amino acids. The V gene's germline CDR1 is GTSNPN and CDR2 SVGIG (reference sequence). The CDR3 bases are TGTGCCTGGAGGACCAGCCTTTCCGGTAGCTACACCTTC. Amino acids: CAWRTSLSGSYTF.

This clone was seen many times. CDR3 loop: CASSYTSTGGQETQYF. The CDR3 DNA is TGTGCCAGCAGTTACACGTCTACAGGGGGCCAAGAGACCCAGTACTTC. The gene calls are TRBV6-5 and TRBJ2-5, with 8 bases fitting TRBD1. This CDR3 has 16 residues. Germline V gene data show CDR1 as MNHEY and CDR2 as SVGAGI. J lost 1 base, V lost 2 bases, and 6 bases had no gene match.

The rearrangement uses TRBV5-4 and TRBJ1-2; the match to TRBD1 covers 7 bases. V lost 4 bases and J lost 8; bases outside the gene matches: 8. Germline lookup yields CDR1 SGHNT and CDR2 YYREEE (reference sequence). This CDR3 spans 13 amino acids. CDR3 in amino acids: CASSLTGVEGYTF. The CDR3 DNA follows: TGTGCCAGCAGCCTTACAGGGGTAGAAGGCTACACCTTC.

This clone occurred a few times. This chain joins TRBV7-9 and TRBJ1-1; D unresolved. The V end was cut by 1 base, the J end by 2 bases, with 8 bases between. The germline CDR1 and CDR2 sequences are SEHNR and FQNEAQ (reference sequence). CDR3 length: 14 residues. CDR3 nucleotides: TGTGCCAGCAGCTTAGGGATACCTAACACTGAAGCTTTCTTT. The encoded protein is CASSLGIPNTEAFF.

This clone was counted only a few times. The chain has TRBV7-2 and TRBJ1-6, with a possible D match to TRBD1 (6 bases). Trimming shortened V by 5 bases and J by 5 bases, and 16 bases separated the two germline ends. CDR1 SGHTA and CDR2 FQGNSA come from the germline V gene. CDR3 length: 16 amino acids. CDR3 protein: CASSPNPGVDNSPLHF. The CDR3 nucleotides read TGTGCCAGCAGCCCAAATCCAGGGGTTGATAATTCACCCCTCCACTTT.

This chain links TRBV19 with TRBJ2-2; 8 bases are shared with TRBD1. Germline assignment: CDR1 LNHDA and CDR2 SQIVND (reference sequence). V dropped 5 bases and J dropped 3; count of bases not matched to a gene: 5. The CDR3 totals 15 residues. The CDR3 here is CASSFRGRDTGELFF. DNA for the CDR3: TGTGCCAGTAGTTTCAGGGGGCGAGACACCGGGGAGCTGTTTTTT.

There are a few counts of this clone. The chain combines TRBV2 with TRBJ1-1, with unresolved D. CDR3 size: 13 residues. From germline, CDR1 is SNHLY and CDR2 FYNNEI. Trimming left V 2 bases short and J 6 bases short, with 10 bases between. CDR3 sequence (DNA): TGTGCCAGCAGTGAATTGGGGATCGCTGAAGCTTTCTTT. This sequence encodes CASSELGIAEAFF.

The genes are TRBV4-3 and TRBJ1-1, with 7 bases fitting TRBD1. Losses at the gene ends were 4 bases for V and 4 bases for J; bases not matched to a gene: 6. Looked up from germline, CDR1 is LGHNA and CDR2 is YSLEER. The CDR3 runs 14 residues. Here the CDR3 reads CASSLTGTATEAFF. The CDR3 DNA is TGCGCCAGCAGCCTAACCGGGACAGCCACTGAAGCTTTCTTT.

The chain combines TRBV28 with TRBJ1-5, with 7 positions matching TRBD1. This CDR3 contains 17 residues. V dropped 4 bases and J dropped 5; count of bases not matched to a gene: 14. CDR1 is MDHEN and CDR2 is SYDVKM in the germline V gene. DNA of the CDR3: TGTGCCAGCAGTTCCTACCAGGGACAGTCTAGGGATCAGCCCCAGCATTTT. Amino acids: CASSSYQGQSRDQPQHF. Based on the CDR3 plus reference TRBV28 and TRBJ1-5, the full variable domain is DVKVTQSSRYLVKRTGEKVFLECVQDMDHENMFWYRQDPGLGLRLIYFSYDVKMKEKGDIPEGYSVSREKKERFSLILESASTNQTSMYLCASSSYQGQSRDQPQHFGDGTRLSIL.

The chain carries TRBV19 and TRBJ1-1; a weak D match, TRBD1 (5 bases). V lost 11 bases, J lost 5 bases, and 21 bases lay in between. Looked up from germline, CDR1 is LNHDA and CDR2 is SQIVND (reference sequence). The length of the CDR3 is 14 residues. The CDR3 nucleotides read TGTGCCGTAATGGCGCAGGGAGGGAGGACTGAAGCTTTCTTT. Its protein is CAVMAQGGRTEAFF.

This clone has more than one count but fewer than ten. The chain joins TRBV2 to TRBJ1-6; D is unclear. The CDR3 is 13 residues long. Trimming removed 7 bases at V and 7 bases at J, with 11 bases between. CDR1 is SNHLY and CDR2 is FYNNEI in the germline V gene. Here the CDR3 DNA reads TGTGCCAGCAATGGACCGAGGAATTCACCCCTCCACTTT. Translation: CASNGPRNSPLHF.

This clone was counted only a few times. The rearrangement joins TRBV5-4 to TRBJ1-1, with 7 nucleotides matching TRBD1. V was clipped by 2 bases and J by 2 bases; unmatched bases: 6. In germline, CDR1 is SGHNT, CDR2 YYREEE (reference sequence). This CDR3 spans 15 amino acids. The CDR3 is CASSLGGQLNTEAFF. Here the CDR3 DNA reads TGTGCCAGCAGCTTAGGGGGACAGCTTAACACTGAAGCTTTCTTT.

The J gene is TRBJ2-5, the V gene TRBV11-3, with a weak D call TRBD2 (7 bases). Germline CDR1 is SGHNT and CDR2 is YENEEA. The CDR3 loop spans 14 amino acids. V was shortened by 3 bases and J by 5 bases, with 13 bases between the two germline ends. CDR3 coding DNA: TGTGCCAGCAGCTTTGGGGGGGCAGAGGAGACCCAGTACTTC. Translating gives CASSFGGAEETQYF.

The rearrangement joins TRBV10-3 to TRBJ2-5; TRBD2 might be the D (6 bases). Germline V gene lookup returns CDR1 ENHRY and CDR2 SYGVKD. This CDR3 is built from 12 residues. Between the trimmed V and J ends, which lost 3 bases and 5 bases, there was a span of 7 bases. CDR3 nucleotide sequence: TGTGCCATCAGTGAAGGAGGGGAGACCCAGTACTTC. Its translation: CAISEGGETQYF.

This chain connects TRBV7-2 to TRBJ1-2; D gene unclear. The germline V gene has CDR1 SGHTA and CDR2 FQGNSA. Trimming took off 4 bases at V and 1 base at J, with 10 bases between the two ends. This CDR3 has 14 amino acids. The CDR3 DNA reads TGTGCCAGCAGCTACACGAACAGTAACTATGGCTACACCTTC. Translated, it gives CASSYTNSNYGYTF.

The J gene is TRBJ2-3, the V gene TRBV13; TRBD2 matches at 14 bases. The CDR3 totals 16 residues. J was trimmed by 4 bases and V by 6 bases; bases with no gene match: 6. CDR1 PRHDT and CDR2 FYEKMQ come from the germline V gene (reference sequence). The CDR3 protein is CASSQRLAGGADTQYF. The CDR3 nucleotides are TGTGCCAGCAGTCAACGACTAGCGGGGGGGGCAGATACGCAGTATTTT.

The V call is TRBV9, the J call TRBJ2-6; D ambiguous. Trimming shortened V by 4 bases and J by 2 bases, and 4 bases separated the two germline ends. This CDR3 has 13 amino acids. CDR1 SGDLS and CDR2 YYNGEE come from the germline V gene. The CDR3 DNA is TGTGCCAGCAGCAGGGCTGGGGCCAACGTCCTGACTTTC. It encodes CASSRAGANVLTF.

The chain employs TRBV30 and TRBJ1-1; unclear D gene. This CDR3 is 12 amino acids long. With 2 bases removed from V and 4 bases from J, the gap between germline ends came to 8 bases. Germline V lookup: CDR1 GTSNPN, CDR2 SVGIG (reference sequence). CDR3 nucleotide sequence: TGTGCCTGGAGTAGGGAAGCCACTGAAGCTTTCTTT. This sequence encodes CAWSREATEAFF.

This chain uses TRBV5-1 with TRBJ2-3; 7 nucleotides match TRBD1. V was clipped by 5 bases and J by 5 bases; unmatched bases: 8. Germline V lookup: CDR1 SGHRS, CDR2 YFSETQ. The length of the CDR3 is 14 residues. CDR3: CASRDSGTEDTQYF. The CDR3 DNA reads TGCGCCAGCAGGGACTCCGGGACAGAAGATACGCAGTATTTT.

The chain combines TRBV5-4 with TRBJ2-3; D not certain. V dropped 3 bases and J dropped 3 bases, with 11 bases sitting between them. In germline, CDR1 is SGHNT, CDR2 YYREEE (reference sequence). There are 14 residues in the CDR3. The CDR3 spells CASSWNKGTDTQYF. The CDR3 DNA reads as TGTGCCAGCAGCTGGAACAAGGGTACAGATACGCAGTATTTT.

The rearrangement links TRBV5-8 to TRBJ1-2; the D gene is possibly TRBD1 (6 bases). There are 15 residues in the CDR3. Trimming stripped 4 bases from V and 8 bases from J, with 21 bases between. CDR1 is SGHTS, CDR2 YDEGEE, per germline. CDR3 DNA sequence: TGTGCCAGCAGCAAACAGGGATTGCTCACCGAAGGCTACACCTTC. This translates into CASSKQGLLTEGYTF. The entire variable domain, with the rest obtained from reference TRBV5-8 and TRBJ1-2, is as follows: EAGVTQSPTHLIKTRGQQATLRCSPISGHTSVYWYQQALGLGLQFLLWYDEGEERNRGNFPPRFSGRQFPNYSSELNVNALELEDSALYLCASSKQGLLTEGYTFGSGTRLTVV.

The CDR3: CASSYSYTGGNEQYV. CDR3 bases: TGTGCCAGCAGTTACTCGTATACAGGGGGCAACGAGCAGTACGTC. The chain joins TRBV6-2 or TRBV6-3 to TRBJ2-7, with 9 bases fitting TRBD1. The junction had 5 bases not matched to a gene; V was cut back by 0 bases and J by 5 bases. The CDR3 runs to 15 residues. The germline gives CDR1 MNHEY, CDR2 SVGEGT.

The chain is built from TRBV19 and TRBJ2-2, with D possibly being TRBD1 (7 bases). Germline CDR1 and CDR2: LNHDA and SQIVND (reference sequence). This CDR3 spans 15 amino acids. Trimming cost V 4 bases and J 3 bases, with 12 bases left between them. DNA of the CDR3: TGTGCCAGTAGTAGAGGCAGGGGGGACACCGGGGAGCTGTTTTTT. Its protein is CASSRGRGDTGELFF.

The genes are TRBV3-1 (or the pseudogene TRBV3-2) and TRBJ1-2, with a weak D call TRBD1 (6 bases). The CDR3 loop spans 15 amino acids. Per germline, CDR1 LGHDT and CDR2 YNNKEL (reference sequence). Trimming left V 3 bases short and J 0 bases short, with 11 bases between. As DNA, the CDR3 is TGTGCCAGCAGCCACGGGACACAGACTAACTATGGCTACACCTTC. Encoded protein: CASSHGTQTNYGYTF.

The V gene is TRBV28, the J gene TRBJ2-7; 7 bases match TRBD1. Trimming took 6 bases from V and 6 from J; bases not matched to a gene: 11. CDR3 length: 14 amino acids. Per germline, CDR1 MDHEN and CDR2 SYDVKM. CDR3 DNA sequence: TGTGCCAGCAGCCCGCCCGGACAGGCATCCGAGCAGTACGTC. Amino acids: CASSPPGQASEQYV.

V gene TRBV24-1 combines with J gene TRBJ2-5; no definite D call. Trimming took 4 bases from V and 1 from J, leaving 12 bases between them. The CDR3 is 15 residues long. Germline assignment: CDR1 KGHDR and CDR2 SFDVKD. This CDR3 is CATSDYGPRQETQYF. CDR3 nucleotides: TGTGCCACCAGTGACTACGGGCCGCGCCAAGAGACCCAGTACTTC.